The 8 T cell receptor beta chains reported below all come from one sample, sequenced in a study of metastatic and nonmetastatic thyroid tumors. TCRdb ran MiXCR on the PCR reads. Of 30,000 to 45,000 clones listed, 25% to 30% are singletons. Treatment of any kind had been given to no patient before thyroid surgery. The source material was blood. These TCRs come from a female donor with papillary thyroid cancer or a benign thyroid nodule (not recorded which). Some clones in this sample may be carry-over from other donors' samples.

J is TRBJ2-7 and V is TRBV7-3; 10 positions match TRBD1. The germline CDR1 and CDR2 sequences are SGHTA and FQGTGA. Losses at the gene ends were 5 bases for V and 2 bases for J; bases not matched to a gene: 6. This CDR3 spans 15 amino acids. DNA of the CDR3: TGTGCCAGCAGCATCTCCGGGACAGGGGCCTACGAGCAGTACTTC. This codes for CASSISGTGAYEQYF.

On this clone: The germline gene is not matched at one end of the junction; a read error may be the cause. Here the CDR3 reads CAISDSTGGADTQYF. The CDR3 DNA is TGTGCCATCAGTGACTCTACAGGGGGTGCAGATACGCAGTATTTT. The V gene is TRBV6-4, the J gene TRBJ2-3, with 8 bases matching TRBD1. The CDR3 has 15 residues. Per germline, CDR1 MRHNA and CDR2 SNTAGT.

The chain recombines TRBV7-6 with TRBJ2-7, with D perhaps TRBD1 or TRBD2 (6 bases each). This CDR3 comprises 14 residues. V lost 5 bases, J lost 2 bases, and 13 bases lay in between. Looked up from germline, CDR1 is SGHVS and CDR2 is FNYEAQ. The CDR3 region has the DNA TGTGCCAGCAGCCCATCCGGGGGCACCTACGAGCAGTACTTC. This encodes CASSPSGGTYEQYF.

This clone was observed many times. This chain joins TRBV29-1 and TRBJ1-2; 9 nucleotides align to TRBD1. CDR3 length equals 13 residues. Unmatched junction bases numbered 4, after V lost 4 bases and J lost 4 bases. The germline V gene encodes CDR1 SQVTM and CDR2 ANQGSEA. CDR3 sequence (DNA): TGCAGCGTTGCTGACAGGGGGAGCTATGGCTACACCTTC. This encodes CSVADRGSYGYTF.

The chain combines TRBV6-2 or TRBV6-3 with TRBJ1-1; perhaps TRBD1 as D (5 bases). Germline V gene lookup returns CDR1 MNHEY and CDR2 SVGEGT. V shed 4 bases and J shed 4 bases, with 10 bases lying between them. This CDR3 spans 13 amino acids. CDR3 coding DNA: TGTGCCAGCAGTTCCACCGGGGGCACTGAAGCTTTCTTT. Translating it yields CASSSTGGTEAFF.

This clone was seen a few times. The rearrangement links TRBV19 to TRBJ2-2, with a weak D call TRBD1 (5 bases). V lost 3 bases to trimming and J lost 3 bases, with 8 bases between them. This CDR3 is built from 14 residues. Germline V CDR1 and CDR2: LNHDA, SQIVND (reference sequence). CDR3 in amino acids: CASSISTDTGELFF. CDR3 DNA: TGTGCCAGTAGTATCTCGACAGACACCGGGGAGCTGTTTTTT.

V is TRBV7-2 and J is TRBJ2-1; 7 nucleotides match TRBD1. Germline lookup yields CDR1 SGHTA and CDR2 FQGNSA. The CDR3 is made up of 17 amino acids. J lost 5 bases, V lost 0 bases, and 10 bases had no gene match. CDR3 sequence (DNA): TGTGCCAGCAGCTTAGCTACTGTCGGACAGGACGACAATGAGCAGTTCTTC. It specifies CASSLATVGQDDNEQFF.

This clone was seen a handful of times. At one end the junction does not follow the germline gene, possibly because of a read error. The rearrangement uses TRBV6-1 and TRBJ2-3; TRBD1 or TRBD2 may be the D gene (6 bases each). CDR1 is MNHNS, CDR2 SASEGT, per germline. The CDR3 is made up of 14 amino acids. CDR3 region: CASSPGGVTDAQYF. The CDR3 nucleotides read TGTGCCAGCAGTCCCGGGGGCGTCACAGATGCGCAGTATTTT.